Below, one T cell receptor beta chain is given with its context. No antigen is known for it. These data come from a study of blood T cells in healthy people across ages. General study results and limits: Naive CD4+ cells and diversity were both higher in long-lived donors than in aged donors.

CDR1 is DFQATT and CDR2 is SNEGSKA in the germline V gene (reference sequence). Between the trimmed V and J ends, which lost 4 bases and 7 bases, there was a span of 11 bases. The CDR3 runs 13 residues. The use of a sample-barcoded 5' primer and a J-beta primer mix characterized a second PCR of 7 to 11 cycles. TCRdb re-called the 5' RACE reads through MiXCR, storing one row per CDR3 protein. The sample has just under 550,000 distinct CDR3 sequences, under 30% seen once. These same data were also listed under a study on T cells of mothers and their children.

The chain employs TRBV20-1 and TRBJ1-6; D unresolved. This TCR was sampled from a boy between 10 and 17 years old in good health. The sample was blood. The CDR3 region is CSAKVHRNSPLHF. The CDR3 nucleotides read TGCAGTGCTAAGGTCCATCGGAATTCACCCCTCCACTTT.